This T cell receptor (beta chain) was found in a study of OX40 agonist ivuxolimab in advanced cancers. With regard to the full study: Ivuxolimab, which targeted the costimulatory receptor OX40 (CD134), was an agonistic, fully human IgG2 monoclonal antibody. In the dose-escalation cohort, about four fifths of patients were male, and the mean age was approximately 60 years with a range of 23 to 79. The monotherapy dose-escalation portion (N of about 47 patients) of the phase I ivuxolimab trial is reported in the paper. The purpose of peripheral TCRbeta sequencing was to test whether ivuxolimab changed TCR sequence diversity and led to clonal T-cell expansion. Prior anti-PD-1, anti-PD-L1 or anti-CTLA-4 therapy was permitted, and checkpoint inhibitors had been received by roughly two fifths of dose-escalation patients. Intravenous ivuxolimab was administered to patients every 2 weeks at six dose levels: 0.01, 0.1, 0.3, 1.5, 3 and 10 mg/kg. Partial responses were achieved by three dose-escalation patients, of whom one had hepatocellular carcinoma and two had cutaneous melanoma. Among the roughly 52 dose-escalation patients, about 19 had hepatocellular carcinoma, around 15 melanoma, 9 renal cell carcinoma and 9 head and neck cancer. Broader findings and caveats from the paper: Antigen specificity was not determined for the clonally expanded peripheral T cells. On average, CD8+ T cells showed more expanded clones than CD4+ T cells after ivuxolimab. In partial responders in the 0.1-3.0 mg/kg groups, normalized peripheral clonal expansion was found to be among the lowest, especially among CD8+ T cells. At doses from 0.1 to 3.0 mg/kg, clonal expansion was seen in both CD4+ and CD8+ blood T cells between baseline and week 6. Low levels of normalized T-cell clonal expansion were also shown by some nonresponding patients.

A word on this clone: Its cognate antigen has yet to be identified. No base-level quality is on record; no much larger clone is a single base apart.

Patients with a history of autoimmune disease or receiving systemic immunosuppression were excluded from the trial. In every dose cohort, peripheral blood was drawn for TCR sequencing at baseline, cycle 4 day 1, and cycle 7 day 1. The samples were taken from a phase I, first-in-human, multicenter, open-label dose-escalation trial of ivuxolimab. Adults with locally advanced or metastatic melanoma, renal cell, hepatocellular, or head and neck squamous cell carcinoma were enrolled in the trial. Before TCR sequencing, CD4+ T cells and CD8+ T cells were sorted from peripheral blood as separate populations. The CDR3, cysteine through phenylalanine, is 15 amino acids long. Only the CDR3 portion is preserved as DNA: 45 bases, with reading frame beginning at the first base. CDR1 and CDR2 were assigned from the germline V gene as SGHRS and YFSETQ. Trimming at the junction amounts to 2 bases on V and 0 bases on J, and the germline ends lie 8 bases apart.

Genomic DNA was isolated from the sorted cells so that the TCRbeta CDR3 region could be sequenced. The immunoSEQ Assay was used for sequencing of TCRbeta CDR3 regions. TCRdb limited this immuneACCESS table to in-frame rearrangements with V and J called. A share of clones is missing; checked studies link under half to unresolved V genes, and the rest is unexplained. For this sample there are 40,000 to 45,000 clones; roughly nine tenths appear just once. The top ten hold 4.5% to 5% of the sample. The source was CD4+ or CD8+ T cells sorted from blood, collected in a trial of the OX40 agonist ivuxolimab. The chain employs TRBV5-1 and TRBJ2-2; a tentative D call is TRBD1 (6 bases match). The TCR originated in an adult with an advanced solid tumor such as melanoma, head and neck, liver or kidney cancer. Here is the DNA: TGCGCCAGCAGCTTCGGACAGACGAACACCGGGGAGCTGTTTTTT. It translates as CASSFGQTNTGELFF.